This T cell receptor (beta chain) originates from a study of monozygotic twins with inflammatory bowel disease. TCRdb reanalyzed the 5' RACE reads and collapses them to one entry per CDR3 protein, without DNA. The sample includes fewer than 350,000 distinct CDR3 sequences. From germline, CDR1 is LGHDT and CDR2 YNNKEL (reference sequence). This CDR3 spans 15 amino acids. This rearrangement joins TRBV3-1 to TRBJ2-3; lacking DNA, the TRBD2 call made by TCRdb goes unchecked. The sample was blood. The receptor was derived from a human donor with ulcerative colitis or Crohn's disease, or a healthy co-twin of an affected twin (not recorded which). The CDR3 is CASSSSPNSPDTQYF.